The 24 T cell receptor beta chains presented below share a single source sample, sequenced in a study of blood T cells in healthy people across ages. A second PCR, run for about 7 to 11 cycles, used a sample-barcoded 5' primer plus a J-beta primer mix. TCRdb analysed the 5' RACE reads with MiXCR anew, one entry per CDR3 protein. The sample has 790,000 or so distinct CDR3 sequences; 46% are singletons. Sample: blood. All receptors derive from a man older than 75 in good health.

This sequence joins TRBV7-2 and TRBJ2-7, with D perhaps matching TRBD1 or TRBD2 (5 bases each). The J call is uncertain, as TRBJ2-5 better fits the DNA end. This CDR3 spans 16 amino acids. Germline-derived CDR1 and CDR2 are SGHTA and FQGNSA. CDR3 in amino acids: CASSFATRDLWETQYF. Written as DNA, the CDR3 is TGTGCCAGCAGCTTCGCGACCCGGGACCTATGGGAGACCCAGTACTTC.

The chain couples TRBV7-2 to TRBJ2-5, with D possibly TRBD1 on 7 matching bases. Looked up from germline, CDR1 is SGHTA and CDR2 is FQGNSA. There are 16 residues in the CDR3. V dropped 5 bases and J dropped 5 bases, with 21 bases sitting between them. CDR3 protein: CASSPGGTRRRETQYF. The CDR3 nucleotides read TGTGCCAGCAGCCCAGGGGGGACTCGCCGGAGGGAGACCCAGTACTTC.

The rearrangement links TRBV4-1 to TRBJ1-1, with D tentatively TRBD1 (6 bases). With 0 bases removed from V and 5 bases from J, the gap between germline ends came to 7 bases. The CDR3 is 13 residues long. Germline CDR1 reads MGHRA; CDR2 reads YSYEKL. CDR3 loop: CASSQDGQTEAFF. As DNA, the CDR3 is TGCGCCAGCAGCCAAGACGGACAGACTGAAGCTTTCTTT.

The chain combines TRBV4-3 with TRBJ2-6; D is unclear. Between the trimmed V and J ends, which lost 0 bases and 0 bases, there was a span of 9 bases. In germline, CDR1 is LGHNA, CDR2 YSLEER. The CDR3 contains 17 residues. The CDR3 sequence is CASSQDVAISGANVLTF. CDR3 in DNA: TGCGCCAGCAGCCAAGATGTGGCAATCTCTGGGGCCAACGTCCTGACTTTC.

This clonotype was detected a few times. CDR3 loop: CSAREGPAYGYTF. CDR3 bases: TGCAGTGCTAGAGAGGGGCCCGCCTATGGCTACACCTTC. This sequence joins TRBV20-1 and TRBJ1-2, with D perhaps TRBD1 (5 bases). The germline V and J ends were trimmed by 0 bases and 4 bases, with 9 bases remaining between them. Germline assignment: CDR1 DFQATT and CDR2 SNEGSKA (reference sequence). CDR3 length: 13 residues.

The chain couples TRBV6-6 to TRBJ2-1; the D gene is possibly TRBD1 (6 bases). CDR1 is MNHNY and CDR2 is SVGAGI in the germline V gene (reference sequence). V lost 2 bases and J 5 bases, leaving 16 bases between the germline ends. The CDR3 sequence is 16 residues long. CDR3 protein: CASSYTGWDGNNEQFF. CDR3 in DNA: TGTGCCAGCAGTTACACAGGGTGGGACGGGAACAATGAGCAGTTCTTC.

With regard to this clonotype: This may stem from a read error, because a much larger clone lies one nucleotide away. This chain uses TRBV4-2 with TRBJ2-1; D gene unclear. The V gene's germline CDR1 is LGHNA and CDR2 YNFKEQ. The CDR3 length is 12 residues. V lost 3 bases and J lost 5, with 5 bases in between. The CDR3 DNA reads as TGTGCCAGCAGCCAGGCACACAATGAGCAGTTCTTC. The encoded protein is CASSQAHNEQFF.

The sample holds a few counts of this clonotype. The V call is TRBV2, the J call TRBJ2-1; TRBD2 matches at 9 bases. The V and J ends lost 9 bases and 6 bases, in that order; junction bases with no gene match: 12. The CDR3 has 15 residues. Germline loops: CDR1 SNHLY, CDR2 FYNNEI. CDR3 region: CASVRGREGTNEQFF. The CDR3 nucleotides read TGTGCCAGTGTTCGGGGGCGGGAGGGAACCAATGAGCAGTTCTTC.

The V and J genes are TRBV12-3 or TRBV12-4 and TRBJ2-7, with 8 bases matching TRBD2. The CDR3 loop spans 16 amino acids. Trimming took 5 bases from V and 3 from J; bases not matched to a gene: 12. The CDR3, as DNA: TGTGCCAGCAGTCCTAGGGGTATCGGGAGGGTCTACGAGCAGTACTTC. This codes for CASSPRGIGRVYEQYF.

This sequence joins TRBV29-1 and TRBJ2-2, with D tentatively TRBD1 (6 bases). Germline loops: CDR1 SQVTM, CDR2 ANQGSEA. This CDR3 has 14 residues. Trimming took 4 bases from V and 1 from J, leaving 10 bases between them. This CDR3 reads CSVGGPLNTGELFF. CDR3 DNA: TGCAGCGTTGGGGGGCCCTTGAACACCGGGGAGCTGTTTTTT.

The table lists this clonotype with a few counts. The J gene is TRBJ2-1, the V gene TRBV30; 9 nucleotides match TRBD2. Trimming removed 3 bases from V and 3 bases from J; junction bases left unmatched: 9. The V gene's germline CDR1 is GTSNPN and CDR2 SVGIG (reference sequence). The CDR3 spans 16 residues. CDR3 DNA: TGTGCCTGGAGCCCCCCTTTGACTAGCGGCTACAATGAGCAGTTCTTC. It is translated as CAWSPPLTSGYNEQFF. The variable domain in full, completed from reference TRBV30 and TRBJ2-1, reads SQTIHQWPATLVQPVGSPLSLECTVEGTSNPNLYWYRQAAGRGLQLLFYSVGIGQISSEVPQNLSASRPQDRQFILSSKKLLLSDSGFYLCAWSPPLTSGYNEQFFGPGTRLTVL.

The V and J genes are TRBV12-3 or TRBV12-4 and TRBJ2-2, with 7 bases fitting TRBD2. CDR3 length: 15 amino acids. The V segment lost 3 bases and the J segment 6 bases; nucleotides outside the gene matches: 7. The CDR3 reads CASSFGGRAPGELFF. For the CDR3, the DNA is TGTGCCAGCAGTTTCGGTGGGAGGGCGCCCGGGGAGCTGTTTTTT.

This clonotype was recorded a few times. Sequence at one end of the junction differs from germline and may be a read error. This rearrangement joins TRBV3-1 to TRBJ1-4, with D possibly TRBD1 on 5 matching bases. This CDR3 region has 14 residues. In germline, CDR1 is LGHDT, CDR2 YNNKEL (reference sequence). This CDR3 is CASSQGVQAQKLFF. The CDR3 nucleotides read TGTGCCAGCAGCCAAGGCGTACAGGCGCAAAAGCTGTTTTTT. Combining the CDR3 with reference TRBV3-1 and TRBJ1-4 gives the whole variable domain DTAVSQTPKYLVTQMGNDKSIKCEQNLGHDTMYWYKQDSKKFLKIMFSYNNKELIINETVPNRFSPKSPDKAHLNLHINSLELGDSAVYFCASSQGVQAQKLFFGSGTQLSVL.

This sequence joins TRBV25-1 and TRBJ1-4; 10 bases map to TRBD1. The CDR3 is 19 amino acids. CDR1 MGHDK and CDR2 SYGVNS come from the germline V gene. Trimming cost V 0 bases and J 0 bases; bases outside gene matches: 7. The CDR3 region is CASSEYIGGTGATNEKLFF. CDR3 DNA: TGTGCCAGCAGTGAATATATAGGTGGGACAGGGGCAACTAATGAAAAACTGTTTTTT.

This clonotype was detected only a few times. The genes are TRBV24-1 and TRBJ2-1, with TRBD1 matching over 7 bases. V lost 9 bases to trimming and J lost 9 bases; unmatched junction nucleotides: 10. This CDR3 is 13 amino acids long. Germline V gives CDR1 KGHDR, CDR2 SFDVKD. CDR3: CATEGALRGEQFF. The CDR3 DNA sequence: TGTGCCACCGAGGGGGCTTTACGGGGTGAGCAGTTCTTC.

The chain recombines TRBV7-9 with TRBJ2-3, with 13 bases matching TRBD2. Germline V gene sequence: CDR1 SEHNR, CDR2 FQNEAQ (reference sequence). Trimming cost V 7 bases and J 7 bases; bases outside gene matches: 5. CDR3 length equals 14 residues. CDR3 bases: TGTGCCAGCAACGGACTAGCGGGAGTATATACGCAGTATTTT. It yields the protein CASNGLAGVYTQYF.

This clonotype has more than one count but fewer than ten. V and J are TRBV5-1 and TRBJ1-1, with TRBD1 matching over 8 bases. The CDR3 runs 16 residues. In germline, CDR1 is SGHRS, CDR2 YFSETQ. V lost 2 bases, J lost 6 bases, and 12 bases stayed unmatched. CDR3 in DNA: TGCGCCAGCAGCTTAACCGGGACAGGTGGAAACCCTGAAGCTTTCTTT. Residues: CASSLTGTGGNPEAFF.

This chain connects TRBV11-2 to TRBJ2-1; no reliable D call. From germline, CDR1 is SGHAT and CDR2 FQNNGV. The CDR3 has 12 residues. V lost 1 base to trimming and J lost 13 bases, with 11 bases between them. The CDR3 DNA reads as TGTGCCAGCAGCTTAGTTCCCCTGGATCAGTTCTTC. Translated: CASSLVPLDQFF.

This clonotype was counted a few times. Here the CDR3 DNA reads TGTGCCAGCAGCGTACTAGCGGAAAGCTCCTACGAGCAGTACTTC. This codes for CASSVLAESSYEQYF. The gene calls are TRBV14 and TRBJ2-7; 8 positions agree with TRBD2. Germline V gene sequence: CDR1 SGHDN, CDR2 FVKESK. The CDR3 extends over 15 amino acids. The V segment lost 5 bases and the J segment 0 bases; nucleotides outside the gene matches: 6.

The chain couples TRBV12-3 or TRBV12-4 to TRBJ2-5, with D unclear. Trimming took off 5 bases at V and 4 bases at J, with 11 bases between the two ends. The CDR3 consists of 13 residues. The CDR3 bases are TGTGCCAGCAGTGACCGACAAGGAGAGACCCAGTACTTC. This sequence encodes CASSDRQGETQYF.

This sequence joins TRBV29-1 and TRBJ2-7; D is unresolved. This CDR3 comprises 13 residues. Germline V CDR1 and CDR2: SQVTM, ANQGSEA. Trimming stripped 5 bases from V and 0 bases from J, with 11 bases between. CDR3 bases: TGCAGCGTTAGATCGGTCAGCTCCTACGAGCAGTACTTC. Translated, it gives CSVRSVSSYEQYF.

Only a few counts were recorded for this clonotype. The chain links TRBV3-1 to TRBJ2-5, with 9 nucleotides matching TRBD2. From germline, CDR1 is LGHDT and CDR2 YNNKEL (reference sequence). V trimming: 0 bases; J trimming: 5 bases; junction bases outside the gene matches: 13. CDR3 length equals 18 residues. CDR3: CASSQDRASGASRETQYF. The DNA for the CDR3 is TGTGCCAGCAGCCAAGATCGGGCTAGCGGGGCTTCGCGTGAGACCCAGTACTTC.

The rearrangement uses TRBV3-1 and TRBJ2-1; 10 nucleotides match TRBD2. Germline lookup yields CDR1 LGHDT and CDR2 YNNKEL (reference sequence). J gave up 1 base and V 5 bases, and 2 bases lay outside the gene matches. The CDR3 is 15 residues long. The CDR3 reads CASSKRGGSYNEQFF. DNA for the CDR3: TGTGCCAGCAGCAAGCGGGGGGGTTCCTACAATGAGCAGTTCTTC.

The chain uses TRBV3-1 and TRBJ2-2; a possible D gene is TRBD2 (5 bases). The V end was cut by 3 bases, the J end by 1 base, with 9 bases between. The CDR3 contains 15 residues. Germline CDR1 and CDR2: LGHDT and YNNKEL (reference sequence). The DNA for the CDR3 is TGTGCCAGCAGCCAGAGAAGCGGGAACACCGGGGAGCTGTTTTTT. This sequence encodes CASSQRSGNTGELFF.